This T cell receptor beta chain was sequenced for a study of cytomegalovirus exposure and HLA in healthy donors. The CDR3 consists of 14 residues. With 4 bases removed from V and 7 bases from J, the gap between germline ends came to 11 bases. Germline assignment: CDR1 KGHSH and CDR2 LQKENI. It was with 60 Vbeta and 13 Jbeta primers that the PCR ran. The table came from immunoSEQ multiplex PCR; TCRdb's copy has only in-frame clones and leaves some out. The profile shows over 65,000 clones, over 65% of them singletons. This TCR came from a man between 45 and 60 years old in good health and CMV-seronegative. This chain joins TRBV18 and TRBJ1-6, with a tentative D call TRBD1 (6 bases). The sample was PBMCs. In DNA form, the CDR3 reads TGTGCCAGCTCACGGAGGACAGAGAATTCACCCCTCCACTTT. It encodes CASSRRTENSPLHF.